This T cell receptor beta chain originates from a study of Tregs in tolerant kidney transplant recipients. General observations from the study: Biological reproducibility was not directly addressed in this study.

Germline V gene lookup returns CDR1 SEHNR and CDR2 FQNEAQ (reference sequence). With 5 bases removed from V and 0 bases from J, the gap between germline ends came to 14 bases. The CDR3 contains 15 residues. Some clones are missing from TCRdb's copy, which holds only in-frame ones; the method was immunoSEQ multiplex PCR. This sample carries about 66,000 clones, roughly 92% of them seen once, and the ten largest clones take approximately 10%. To note about this clone: What it recognizes is unknown.

The sequence came from a human donor who received a combined kidney and bone marrow transplant. This sample comprised CD8+ T cells from blood, obtained before the transplant. The genes are TRBV7-9 and TRBJ2-7, with D tentatively TRBD2 (6 bases). This CDR3 reads CASSPLARSSYEQYF. For the CDR3, the DNA is TGTGCCAGCAGCCCCCTAGCGAGGAGCTCCTACGAGCAGTACTTC.